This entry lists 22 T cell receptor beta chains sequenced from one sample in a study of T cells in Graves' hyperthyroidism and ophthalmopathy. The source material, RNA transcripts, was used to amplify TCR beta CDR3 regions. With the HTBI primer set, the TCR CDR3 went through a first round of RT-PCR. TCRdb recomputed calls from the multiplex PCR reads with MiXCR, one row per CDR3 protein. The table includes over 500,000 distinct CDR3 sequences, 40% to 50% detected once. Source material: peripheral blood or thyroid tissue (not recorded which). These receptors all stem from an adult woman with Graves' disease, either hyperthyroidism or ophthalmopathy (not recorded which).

The CDR3 DNA reads as TGTGCCTGGAGTCGGGGGACCCGACCCTTCAGTGAAAAACTGTTTTTT. It specifies CAWSRGTRPFSEKLFF. V usage is TRBV30 and J usage is TRBJ1-4; D is perhaps TRBD1 (5 bases). From germline, CDR1 is GTSNPN and CDR2 SVGIG (reference sequence). The CDR3 totals 16 residues. The V end lost 2 bases, the J end lost 7 bases, and 20 bases lay between the germline ends.

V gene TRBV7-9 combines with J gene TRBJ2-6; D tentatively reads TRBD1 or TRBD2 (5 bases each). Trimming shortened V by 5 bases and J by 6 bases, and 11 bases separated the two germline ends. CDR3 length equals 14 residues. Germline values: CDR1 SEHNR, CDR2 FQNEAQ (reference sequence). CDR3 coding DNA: TGTGCCAGCAGCGCGGGCAGGGTGGCCAACGTCCTGACTTTC. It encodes CASSAGRVANVLTF.

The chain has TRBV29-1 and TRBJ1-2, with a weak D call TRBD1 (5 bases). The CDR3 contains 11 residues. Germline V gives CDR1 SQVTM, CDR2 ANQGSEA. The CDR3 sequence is CRDDRDYGYTF. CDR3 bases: TGCAGGGATGACAGAGACTATGGCTACACCTTC.

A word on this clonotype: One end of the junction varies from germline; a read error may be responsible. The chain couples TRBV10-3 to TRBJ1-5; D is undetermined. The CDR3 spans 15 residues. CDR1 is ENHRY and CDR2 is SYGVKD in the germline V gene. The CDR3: CSISEQAVSNQPQHF. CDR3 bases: TGTTCCATCAGTGAGCAGGCAGTGAGCAATCAGCCCCAGCATTTT.

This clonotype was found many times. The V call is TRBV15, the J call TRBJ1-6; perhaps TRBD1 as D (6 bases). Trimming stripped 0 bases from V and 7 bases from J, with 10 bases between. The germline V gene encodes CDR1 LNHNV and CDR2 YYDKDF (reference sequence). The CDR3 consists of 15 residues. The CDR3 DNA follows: TGTGCCACCAGCAGAGATGCCCAGGGGAATTCACCCCTCCACTTT. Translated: CATSRDAQGNSPLHF.

The CDR3 region has the DNA TGTGCCACCAGCACTACTACAGGGGGCGATTCACCCCTCCACTTT. The encoded protein is CATSTTTGGDSPLHF. This rearrangement joins TRBV15 to TRBJ1-6; 9 bases are a match to TRBD1. CDR3 size: 15 residues. V trimming: 4 bases; J trimming: 8 bases; junction bases outside the gene matches: 6. Germline-derived CDR1 and CDR2 are LNHNV and YYDKDF (reference sequence).

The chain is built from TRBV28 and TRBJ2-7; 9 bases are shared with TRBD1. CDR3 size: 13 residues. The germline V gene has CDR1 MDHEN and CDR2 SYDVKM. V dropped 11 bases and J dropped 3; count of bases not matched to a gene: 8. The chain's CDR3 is CARNRQGGYEQYF. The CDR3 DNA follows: TGTGCCCGCAATCGACAGGGGGGCTACGAGCAGTACTTC.

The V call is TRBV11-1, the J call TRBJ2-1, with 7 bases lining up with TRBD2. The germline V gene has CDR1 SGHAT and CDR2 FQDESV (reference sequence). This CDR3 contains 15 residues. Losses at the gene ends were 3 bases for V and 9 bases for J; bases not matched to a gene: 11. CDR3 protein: CASSFSLAAVREQFF. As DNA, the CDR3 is TGTGCCAGCAGCTTTAGCCTAGCGGCGGTCCGTGAGCAGTTCTTC.

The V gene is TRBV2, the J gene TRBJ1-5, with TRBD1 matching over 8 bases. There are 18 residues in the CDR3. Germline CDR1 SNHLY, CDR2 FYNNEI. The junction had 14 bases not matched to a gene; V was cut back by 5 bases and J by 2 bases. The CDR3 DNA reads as TGTGCCAGCAGTCGACCCCGGGACAGGCCCGGGGGCAATCAGCCCCAGCATTTT. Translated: CASSRPRDRPGGNQPQHF.

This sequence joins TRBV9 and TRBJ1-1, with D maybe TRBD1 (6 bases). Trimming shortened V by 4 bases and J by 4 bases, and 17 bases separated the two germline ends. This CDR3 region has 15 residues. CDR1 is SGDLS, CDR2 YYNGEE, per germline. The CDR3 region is CASSQAQGQGTEAFF. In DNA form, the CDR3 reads TGTGCCAGCAGCCAAGCTCAGGGGCAGGGCACTGAAGCTTTCTTT.

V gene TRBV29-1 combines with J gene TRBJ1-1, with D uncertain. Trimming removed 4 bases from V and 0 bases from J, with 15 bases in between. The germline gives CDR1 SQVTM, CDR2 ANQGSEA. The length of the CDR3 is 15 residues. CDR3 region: CSVAGPPWVNTEAFF. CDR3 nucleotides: TGCAGCGTTGCCGGACCGCCTTGGGTGAACACTGAAGCTTTCTTT.

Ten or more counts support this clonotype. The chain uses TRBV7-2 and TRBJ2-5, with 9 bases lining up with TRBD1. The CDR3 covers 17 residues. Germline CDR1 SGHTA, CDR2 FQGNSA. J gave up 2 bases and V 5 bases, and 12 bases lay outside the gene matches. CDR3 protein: CASSQRVGQGGQETQYF. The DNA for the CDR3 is TGTGCCAGCAGCCAAAGGGTGGGACAGGGAGGGCAAGAGACCCAGTACTTC. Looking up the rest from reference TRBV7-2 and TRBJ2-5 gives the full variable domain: GAGVSQSPSNKVTEKGKDVELRCDPISGHTALYWYRQSLGQGLEFLIYFQGNSAPDKSGLPSDRFSAERTGGSVSTLTIQRTQQEDSAVYLCASSQRVGQGGQETQYFGPGTRLLVL.

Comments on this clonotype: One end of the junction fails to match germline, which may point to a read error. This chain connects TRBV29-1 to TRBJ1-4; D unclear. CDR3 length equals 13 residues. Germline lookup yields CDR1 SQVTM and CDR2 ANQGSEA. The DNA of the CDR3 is TGCAGCGTCCTGCCCGGGGATGGGGAAAAATTGTTTTTT. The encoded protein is CSVLPGDGEKLFF.

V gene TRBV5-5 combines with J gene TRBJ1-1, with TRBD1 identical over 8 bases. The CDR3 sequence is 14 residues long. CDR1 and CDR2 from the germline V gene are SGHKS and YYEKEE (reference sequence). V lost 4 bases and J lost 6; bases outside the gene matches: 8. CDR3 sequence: CASSPQDRAAEAFF. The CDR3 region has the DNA TGTGCCAGCAGCCCTCAGGACAGGGCGGCTGAAGCTTTCTTT.

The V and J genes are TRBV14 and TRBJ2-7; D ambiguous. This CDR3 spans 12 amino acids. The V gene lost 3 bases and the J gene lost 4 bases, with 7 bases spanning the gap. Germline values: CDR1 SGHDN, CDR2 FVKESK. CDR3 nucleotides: TGTGCCAGCAGCCACATCGGGTACGAGCAGTACTTC. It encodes CASSHIGYEQYF.

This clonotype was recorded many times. CDR3 region: CAISDLRGSGANVLTF. The DNA for the CDR3 is TGTGCCATCAGTGACCTCAGGGGCTCTGGGGCCAACGTCCTGACTTTC. The chain links TRBV10-3 to TRBJ2-6; TRBD1 is a possible D gene (6 bases). This CDR3 region has 16 residues. V shed 3 bases and J shed 0 bases, with 9 bases lying between them. Per the germline V gene, CDR1 is ENHRY and CDR2 is SYGVKD.

CDR3 DNA sequence: TGTGCCAGCAGCCGGGGACAGGGGGCCGGAGAGACCCAGTACTTC. Its translation is CASSRGQGAGETQYF. This chain uses TRBV9 with TRBJ2-5; 12 bases fit TRBD1. Trimming removed 4 bases from V and 4 bases from J; junction bases left unmatched: 5. The CDR3 extends over 15 amino acids. Germline lookup yields CDR1 SGDLS and CDR2 YYNGEE.

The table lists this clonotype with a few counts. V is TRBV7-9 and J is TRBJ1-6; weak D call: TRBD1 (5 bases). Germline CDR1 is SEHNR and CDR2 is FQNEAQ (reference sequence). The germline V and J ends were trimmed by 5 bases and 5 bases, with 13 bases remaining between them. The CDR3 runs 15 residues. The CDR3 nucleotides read TGTGCCAGCAGCCTCCACCGGGACGATAATTCACCCCTCCACTTT. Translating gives CASSLHRDDNSPLHF. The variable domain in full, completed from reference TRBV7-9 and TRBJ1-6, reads DTGVSQNPRHKITKRGQNVTFRCDPISEHNRLYWYRQTLGQGPEFLTYFQNEAQLEKSRLLSDRFSAERPKGSFSTLEIQRTEQGDSAMYLCASSLHRDDNSPLHFGNGTRLTVT.

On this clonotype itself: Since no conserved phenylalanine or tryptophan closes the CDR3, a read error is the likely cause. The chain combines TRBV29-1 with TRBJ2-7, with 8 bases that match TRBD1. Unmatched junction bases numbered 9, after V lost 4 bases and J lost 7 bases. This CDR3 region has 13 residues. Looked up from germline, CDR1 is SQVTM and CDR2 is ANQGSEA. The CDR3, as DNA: TGCAGCGTTGGTTTCGGCAGGGGGCGAGAGCAGTACCTC. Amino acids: CSVGFGRGREQYL.

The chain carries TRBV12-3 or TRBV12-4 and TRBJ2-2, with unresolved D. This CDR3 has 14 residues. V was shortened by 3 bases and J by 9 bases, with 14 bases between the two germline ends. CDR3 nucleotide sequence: TGTGCCAGCAGTTTGTTGTCGCTGGGCTGGGAGCTGTTTTTT. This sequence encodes CASSLLSLGWELFF.

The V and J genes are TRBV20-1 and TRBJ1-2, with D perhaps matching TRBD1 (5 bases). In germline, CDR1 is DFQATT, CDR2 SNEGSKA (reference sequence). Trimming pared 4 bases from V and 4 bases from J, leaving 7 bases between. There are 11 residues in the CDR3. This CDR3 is CSAIGGYGYTF. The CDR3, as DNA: TGCAGTGCTATCGGGGGCTATGGCTACACCTTC.

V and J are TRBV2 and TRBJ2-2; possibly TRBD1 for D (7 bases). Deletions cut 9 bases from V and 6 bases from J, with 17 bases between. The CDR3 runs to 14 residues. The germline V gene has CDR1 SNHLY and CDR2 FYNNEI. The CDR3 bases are TGTGCCAGTTATCAGGGGGGCCTAGCCGGGGAGCTGTTTTTT. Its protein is CASYQGGLAGELFF.